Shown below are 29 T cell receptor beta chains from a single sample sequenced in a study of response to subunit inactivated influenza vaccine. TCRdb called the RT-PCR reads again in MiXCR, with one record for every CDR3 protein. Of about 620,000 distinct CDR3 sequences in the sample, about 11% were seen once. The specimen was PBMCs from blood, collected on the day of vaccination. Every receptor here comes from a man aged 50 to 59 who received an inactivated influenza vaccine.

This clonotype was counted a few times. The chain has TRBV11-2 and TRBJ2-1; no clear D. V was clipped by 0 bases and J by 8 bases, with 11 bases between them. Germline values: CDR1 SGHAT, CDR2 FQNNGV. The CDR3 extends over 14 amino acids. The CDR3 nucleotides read TGTGCCAGCAGCTTAGATGTTAATAGCCATGAGCAGTTCTTC. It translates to CASSLDVNSHEQFF.

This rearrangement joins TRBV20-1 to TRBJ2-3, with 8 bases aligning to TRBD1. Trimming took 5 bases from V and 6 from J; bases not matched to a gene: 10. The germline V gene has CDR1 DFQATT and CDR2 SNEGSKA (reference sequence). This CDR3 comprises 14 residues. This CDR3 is CSAHRGDRGDTQYF. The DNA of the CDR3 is TGCAGTGCTCATCGGGGTGACAGGGGTGATACGCAGTATTTT.

Here the CDR3 reads CASSQERTGEYEQYF. In DNA form, the CDR3 reads TGTGCCAGCAGCCAAGAGAGGACAGGGGAATACGAGCAGTACTTC. This chain uses TRBV3-1 with TRBJ2-7; 9 bases are a match to TRBD1. Germline-derived CDR1 and CDR2 are LGHDT and YNNKEL (reference sequence). The CDR3 length is 15 residues. Germline trimming cut 0 bases from V and 4 bases from J; bases unmatched to any gene: 4.

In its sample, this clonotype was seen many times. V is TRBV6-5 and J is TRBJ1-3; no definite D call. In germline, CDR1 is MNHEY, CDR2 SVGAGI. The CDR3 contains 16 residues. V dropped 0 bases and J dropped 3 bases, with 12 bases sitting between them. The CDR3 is CASSYSWRGYGNTIYF. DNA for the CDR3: TGTGCCAGCAGTTACTCATGGCGCGGATATGGAAACACCATATATTTT.

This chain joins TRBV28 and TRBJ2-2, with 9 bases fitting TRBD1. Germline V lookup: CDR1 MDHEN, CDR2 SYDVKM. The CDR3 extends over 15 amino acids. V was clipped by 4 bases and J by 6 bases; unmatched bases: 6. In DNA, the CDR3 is TGTGCCAGCAGTTCCGACAGGGGGGGGGCCGGGGAGCTGTTTTTT. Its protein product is CASSSDRGGAGELFF. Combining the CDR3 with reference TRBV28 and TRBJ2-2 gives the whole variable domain DVKVTQSSRYLVKRTGEKVFLECVQDMDHENMFWYRQDPGLGLRLIYFSYDVKMKEKGDIPEGYSVSREKKERFSLILESASTNQTSMYLCASSSDRGGAGELFFGEGSRLTVL.

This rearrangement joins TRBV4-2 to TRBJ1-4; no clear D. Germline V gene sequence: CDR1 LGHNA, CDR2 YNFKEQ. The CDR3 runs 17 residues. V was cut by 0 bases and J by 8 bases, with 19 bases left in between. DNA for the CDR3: TGTGCCAGCAGCCAAGATCACGTACGAGGACTAAGAGAAAAACTGTTTTTT. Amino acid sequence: CASSQDHVRGLREKLFF.

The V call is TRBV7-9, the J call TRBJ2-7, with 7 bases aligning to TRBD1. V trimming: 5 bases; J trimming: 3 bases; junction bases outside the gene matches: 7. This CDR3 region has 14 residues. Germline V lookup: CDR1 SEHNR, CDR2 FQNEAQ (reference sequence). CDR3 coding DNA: TGTGCCAGCAGCCCAAGGGACAGAATCTACGAGCAGTACTTC. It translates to CASSPRDRIYEQYF.

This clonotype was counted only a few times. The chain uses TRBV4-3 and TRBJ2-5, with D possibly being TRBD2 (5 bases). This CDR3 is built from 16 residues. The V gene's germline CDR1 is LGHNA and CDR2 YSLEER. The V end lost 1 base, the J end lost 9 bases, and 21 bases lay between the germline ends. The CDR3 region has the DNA TGCGCCAGCAGCCAAGGGCTCTCGGGGATTGGTAGGGCCCAGTACTTC. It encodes CASSQGLSGIGRAQYF.

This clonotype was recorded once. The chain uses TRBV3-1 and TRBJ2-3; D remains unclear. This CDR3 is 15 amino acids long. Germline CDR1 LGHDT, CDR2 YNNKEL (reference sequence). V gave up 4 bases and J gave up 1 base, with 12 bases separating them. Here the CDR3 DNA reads TGTGCCAGCAGCCGGGCCCGGTCTGGCACAGATACGCAGTATTTT. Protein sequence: CASSRARSGTDTQYF.

CDR3: CSARDGASGRAYEQYF. In nucleotides, the CDR3 is TGCAGTGCTAGAGATGGGGCTAGCGGGAGGGCCTACGAGCAGTACTTC. The V and J genes are TRBV20-1 and TRBJ2-7; the match to TRBD2 covers 12 bases. V dropped 0 bases and J dropped 2; count of bases not matched to a gene: 5. Germline V gene lookup returns CDR1 DFQATT and CDR2 SNEGSKA (reference sequence). This CDR3 is built from 16 residues.

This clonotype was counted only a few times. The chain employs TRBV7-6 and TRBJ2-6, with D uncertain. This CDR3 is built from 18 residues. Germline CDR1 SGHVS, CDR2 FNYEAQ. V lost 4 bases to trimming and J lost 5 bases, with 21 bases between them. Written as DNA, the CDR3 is TGTGCCAGCAGCTCCCTCGTGTTCAGCCCTGATAGGGCCAACGTCCTGACTTTC. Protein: CASSSLVFSPDRANVLTF.

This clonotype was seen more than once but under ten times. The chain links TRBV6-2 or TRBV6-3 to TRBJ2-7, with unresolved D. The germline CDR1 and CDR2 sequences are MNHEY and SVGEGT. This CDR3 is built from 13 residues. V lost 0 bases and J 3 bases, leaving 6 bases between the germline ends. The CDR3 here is CASSYSLSYEQYF. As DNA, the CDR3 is TGTGCCAGCAGTTACTCTCTGAGCTACGAGCAGTACTTC.

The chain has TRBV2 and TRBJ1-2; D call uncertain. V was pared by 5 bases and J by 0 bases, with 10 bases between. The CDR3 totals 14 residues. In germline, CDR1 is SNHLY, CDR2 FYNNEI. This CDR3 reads CASSFELANYGYTF. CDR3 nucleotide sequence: TGTGCCAGCAGTTTTGAACTAGCTAACTATGGCTACACCTTC. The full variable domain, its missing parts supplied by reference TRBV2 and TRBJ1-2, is EPEVTQTPSHQVTQMGQEVILRCVPISNHLYFYWYRQILGQKVEFLVSFYNNEISEKSEIFDDQFSVERPDGSNFTLKIRSTKLEDSAMYFCASSFELANYGYTFGSGTRLTVV.

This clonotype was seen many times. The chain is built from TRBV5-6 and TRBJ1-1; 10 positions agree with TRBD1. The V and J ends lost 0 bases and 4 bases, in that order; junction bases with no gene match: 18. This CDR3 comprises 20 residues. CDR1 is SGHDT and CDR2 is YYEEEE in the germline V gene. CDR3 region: CASSLDSFYSGQGGPTEAFF. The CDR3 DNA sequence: TGTGCCAGCAGCTTGGATTCGTTCTATTCAGGACAGGGGGGTCCCACTGAAGCTTTCTTT.

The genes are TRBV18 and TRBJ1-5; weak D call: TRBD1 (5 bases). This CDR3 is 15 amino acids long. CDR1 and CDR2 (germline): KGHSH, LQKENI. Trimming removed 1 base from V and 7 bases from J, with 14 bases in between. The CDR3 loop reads CASSPHAGSDQPQHF. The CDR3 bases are TGTGCCAGCTCACCACACGCAGGGAGCGACCAGCCCCAGCATTTT. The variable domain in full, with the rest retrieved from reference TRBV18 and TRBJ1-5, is NAGVMQNPRHLVRRRGQEARLRCSPMKGHSHVYWYRQLPEEGLKFMVYLQKENIIDESGMPKERFSAEFPKEGPSILRIQQVVRGDSAAYFCASSPHAGSDQPQHFGDGTRLSIL.

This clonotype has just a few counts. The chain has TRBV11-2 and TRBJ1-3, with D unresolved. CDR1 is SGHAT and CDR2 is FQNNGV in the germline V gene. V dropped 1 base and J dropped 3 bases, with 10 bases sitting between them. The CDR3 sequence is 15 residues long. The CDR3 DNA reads TGTGCCAGCAGCTTAGTGGCGGGATTTGGAAACACCATATATTTT. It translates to CASSLVAGFGNTIYF.

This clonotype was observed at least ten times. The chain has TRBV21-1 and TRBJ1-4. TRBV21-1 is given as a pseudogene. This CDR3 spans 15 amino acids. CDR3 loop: CASSKGKGLNEKLFF. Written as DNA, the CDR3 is TGTGCCAGCAGCAAAGGAAAGGGTCTTAATGAAAAACTGTTTTTT.

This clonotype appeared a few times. This chain's CDR3 is CAISGAENTGELFF. Here the CDR3 DNA reads TGTGCCATCAGTGGGGCAGAGAACACCGGGGAGCTGTTTTTT. The chain employs TRBV10-3 and TRBJ2-2; no firm D call. With 4 bases removed from V and 1 base from J, the gap between germline ends came to 7 bases. Germline-derived CDR1 and CDR2 are ENHRY and SYGVKD. There are 14 residues in the CDR3.

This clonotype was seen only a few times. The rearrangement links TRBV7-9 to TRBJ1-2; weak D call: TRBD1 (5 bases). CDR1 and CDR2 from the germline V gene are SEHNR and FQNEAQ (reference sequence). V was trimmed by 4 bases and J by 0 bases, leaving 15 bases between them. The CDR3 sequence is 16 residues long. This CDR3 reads CASSSLSGSPNYGYTF. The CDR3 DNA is TGTGCCAGCAGCTCGTTATCAGGGTCCCCTAACTATGGCTACACCTTC.

The CDR3 sequence is CAILGDGRAGELFF. The DNA of the CDR3 is TGTGCCATACTTGGGGACGGGAGGGCCGGGGAGCTGTTTTTT. V and J are TRBV28 and TRBJ2-2, with 8 bases matching TRBD2. The CDR3 has 14 residues. With 10 bases clipped from V and 6 bases from J, the junction kept 10 bases outside the gene matches. CDR1 is MDHEN, CDR2 SYDVKM, per germline.

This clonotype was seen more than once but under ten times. CDR3 loop: CASSPRTGSKVYEQYF. The DNA for the CDR3 is TGTGCCAGCAGTCCGCGGACAGGGTCGAAAGTCTACGAGCAGTACTTC. The rearrangement uses TRBV28 and TRBJ2-7; 8 bases match TRBD1. Germline V gene data show CDR1 as MDHEN and CDR2 as SYDVKM. With 5 bases clipped from V and 3 bases from J, the junction kept 12 bases outside the gene matches. This CDR3 has 16 residues.

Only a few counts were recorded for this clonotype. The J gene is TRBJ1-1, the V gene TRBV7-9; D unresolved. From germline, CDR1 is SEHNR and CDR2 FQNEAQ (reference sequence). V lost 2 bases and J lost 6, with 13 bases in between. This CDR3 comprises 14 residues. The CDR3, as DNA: TGTGCCAGCAGCTTACCTGGCGACGACGCTGAAGCTTTCTTT. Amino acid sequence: CASSLPGDDAEAFF.

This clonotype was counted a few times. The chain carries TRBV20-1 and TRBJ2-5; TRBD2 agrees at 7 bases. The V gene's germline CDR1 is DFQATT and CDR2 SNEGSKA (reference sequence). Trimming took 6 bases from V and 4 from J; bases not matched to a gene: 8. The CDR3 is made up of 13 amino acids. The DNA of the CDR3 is TGCAGTGCCCCAGGACTAGTTCGAGAGACCCAGTACTTC. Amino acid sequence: CSAPGLVRETQYF.

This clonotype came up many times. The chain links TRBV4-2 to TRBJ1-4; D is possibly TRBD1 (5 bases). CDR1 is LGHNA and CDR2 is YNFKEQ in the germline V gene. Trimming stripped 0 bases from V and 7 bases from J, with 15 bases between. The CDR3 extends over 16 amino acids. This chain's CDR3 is CASSQDAGPRTEKLFF. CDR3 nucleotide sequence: TGTGCCAGCAGCCAAGATGCAGGGCCTCGTACTGAAAAACTGTTTTTT.

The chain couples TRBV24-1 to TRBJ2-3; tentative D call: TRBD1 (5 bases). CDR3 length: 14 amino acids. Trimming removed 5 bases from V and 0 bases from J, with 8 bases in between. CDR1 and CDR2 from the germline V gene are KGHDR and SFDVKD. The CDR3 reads CATSVDRSTDTQYF. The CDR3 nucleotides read TGTGCCACCAGTGTAGACAGAAGCACAGATACGCAGTATTTT.

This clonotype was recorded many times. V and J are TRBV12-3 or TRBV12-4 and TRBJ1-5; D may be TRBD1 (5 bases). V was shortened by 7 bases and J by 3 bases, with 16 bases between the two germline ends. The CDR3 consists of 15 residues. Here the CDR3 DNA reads TGTGCCAGCACCTCGATTGGAGGGGCCAATCAGCCCCAGCATTTT. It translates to CASTSIGGANQPQHF.

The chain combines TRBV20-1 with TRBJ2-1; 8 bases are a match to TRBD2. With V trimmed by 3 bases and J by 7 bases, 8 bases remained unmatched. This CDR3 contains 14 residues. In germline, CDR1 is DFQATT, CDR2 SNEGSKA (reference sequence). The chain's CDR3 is CSARGWRGVNEQFF. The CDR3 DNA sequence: TGCAGTGCTAGGGGCTGGCGGGGGGTAAATGAGCAGTTCTTC.

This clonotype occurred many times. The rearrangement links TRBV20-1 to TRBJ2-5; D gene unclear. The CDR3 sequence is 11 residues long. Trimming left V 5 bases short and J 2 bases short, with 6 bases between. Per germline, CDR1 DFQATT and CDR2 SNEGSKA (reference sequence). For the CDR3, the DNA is TGCAGTGCTGCATATCAAGAGACCCAGTACTTC. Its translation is CSAAYQETQYF.

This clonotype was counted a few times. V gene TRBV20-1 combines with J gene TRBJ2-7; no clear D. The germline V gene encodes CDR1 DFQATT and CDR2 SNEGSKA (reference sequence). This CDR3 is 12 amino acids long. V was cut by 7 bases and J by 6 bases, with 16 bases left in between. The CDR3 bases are TGCAGTGGCTCGGTCGGCCTTCGCGAGCAGTACTTC. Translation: CSGSVGLREQYF.